This is a list of T cell receptor beta chains from one sample in a study of naive CD8 T cells in extremely preterm neonates. Profiled with immunoSEQ multiplex PCR; TCRdb holds only in-frame clones, not every one. The sample consists of tens of thousands of clones, about nine tenths of them appearing once. The sample comprised naive CD8+ T cells from cord blood. These receptors all stem from a boy who was born preterm. CDR3s include the opening cysteine and the closing phenylalanine or tryptophan. The order of the fields is clone size, D gene, J gene, V gene, CDR3 DNA, CDR3 protein. The D gene is left open where the match is weak. Size is stated for part of the rows, as once, few or many counts, or as a class when the clone is expanded.

>-|TRBD2|TRBJ2-5|TRBV11-2
TGTGCCAGCAGCTTGACTAGCGGGGGGCAAGAGACCCAGTACTTC
CASSLTSGGQETQYF
>-|TRBD1|TRBJ2-7|TRBV2
TGTGCCAGCAGTGAATCCGGGACAGGGCCCTACGAGCAGTACTTC
CASSESGTGPYEQYF
>-|-|TRBJ2-7|TRBV5-6
TGTGCCAGCAGCAATGGACTATCCTACGAGCAGTACTTC
CASSNGLSYEQYF
>-|TRBD2|TRBJ2-7|TRBV9
TGTGCCAGCAGCGTAGCGCTAGCGGGGCCCGAGCAGTACTTC
CASSVALAGPEQYF
>-|TRBD1|TRBJ2-5|TRBV5-4
TGTGCCAGCAGCTTGGGGCGCACAGGGGGCAGCGAGACCCAGTACTTC
CASSLGRTGGSETQYF
>-|TRBD2|TRBJ2-3|TRBV2
TGTGCCAGCAGTGACTCCGCCTTTAGCGGGGGGTACACAGATACGCAGTATTTT
CASSDSAFSGGYTDTQYF
>-|TRBD1|TRBJ2-7|TRBV9
TGTGCCAGCAGCGTATCTCCGACAGGGGGCACAGGCGAGCAGTACTTC
CASSVSPTGGTGEQYF
>-|-|TRBJ1-1|TRBV10-3
TGTGCCATCAGTGATAAGGGGAACACTGAAGCTTTCTTT
CAISDKGNTEAFF
>once|-|TRBJ1-6|TRBV6-6
TGTGCCAGCAGTTACTCTAATTCACCCCTCCACTTT
CASSYSNSPLHF
>-|-|TRBJ1-1|TRBV5-6
TGTGCCAGCAGCTTGGGTGTGGGCACTGAAGCTTTCTTT
CASSLGVGTEAFF
>-|TRBD2|TRBJ2-7|TRBV19
TGTGCCAGTAGTATGGGACTAGTTTACGAGCAGTACTTC
CASSMGLVYEQYF
>-|TRBD1|TRBJ1-3|TRBV7-9
TGTGCCAGCAGCTCGGACAGGGATGGAAACACCATATATTTT
CASSSDRDGNTIYF
>-|TRBD1|TRBJ1-6|TRBV9
TGTGCCAGCAGCGGGACAGGGGGCAATTCACCCCTCCACTTT
CASSGTGGNSPLHF
>-|-|TRBJ1-2|TRBV30
TGTGCCTGGATCTGGGCGGGGGGCTACACCTTC
CAWIWAGGYTF
>-|TRBD2|TRBJ2-6|TRBV30
TGTGCCTGGAGTGTAGCGGGGGGGCCTGGGGCCAACGTCCTGACTTTC
CAWSVAGGPGANVLTF
>-|-|TRBJ1-1|TRBV27
TGTGCCAGCAGTTTATGGGAGAACACTGAAGCTTTCTTT
CASSLWENTEAFF
>-|TRBD2|TRBJ2-7|TRBV19
TGTGCCAGTAGTATAGCGGGGGGGTACGAGCAGTACTTC
CASSIAGGYEQYF
>-|TRBD1|TRBJ1-2|TRBV7-6
TGTGCCAGCAGCTTAGGACAGGGGGCTAACTATGGCTACACCTTC
CASSLGQGANYGYTF
>-|-|TRBJ2-3|TRBV29-1
TGCAGCGCCCTAGCTAGCACAGATACGCAGTATTTT
CSALASTDTQYF
>once|TRBD2|TRBJ2-7|TRBV7-2
TGTGCCAGCAGCTTAGGACTAGCGAACGAGCAGTACTTC
CASSLGLANEQYF
>-|-|TRBJ2-1|TRBV6-5
TGTGCCAGCAGTTACTCGGAGGAGTACAATGAGCAGTTCTTC
CASSYSEEYNEQFF
>-|-|TRBJ2-1|TRBV4-2
TGTGCCAGCAGCCAAGATACTAGCAATGAGCAGTTCTTC
CASSQDTSNEQFF
>-|-|TRBJ2-3|TRBV30
TGTGCCTGGAGCCACACAGATACGCAGTATTTT
CAWSHTDTQYF
>-|-|TRBJ2-5|TRBV13
TGTGCCAGCAGCTTAATGAGGGCAGAGACCCAGTACTTC
CASSLMRAETQYF
>-|-|TRBJ1-1|TRBV19
TGTGCCAGTAGGGGGCTGAACACTGAAGCTTTCTTT
CASRGLNTEAFF
>-|-|TRBJ1-2|TRBV19
TGTGCCAGTAGTATGGCAGGGTATGGCTACACCTTC
CASSMAGYGYTF
>-|-|TRBJ1-4|TRBV5-4
TGTGCCAGCAGCTTCACAGGAAATGAAAAACTGTTTTTT
CASSFTGNEKLFF
>-|TRBD1|TRBJ1-6|TRBV19
TGTGCCAGTAGTCCCCGGGACAGGGGTCCACCCCTCCACTTT
CASSPRDRGPPLHF
>-|TRBD1|TRBJ2-3|TRBV5-8
TGTGCCAGCAGCTTAGGGCAGGGGGCAGATACGCAGTATTTT
CASSLGQGADTQYF
>once|TRBD2|TRBJ2-7|TRBV5-6
TGTGCCAGCAGCTTGTTAGCGGGGGGGCCTTGGTACGAGCAGTACTTC
CASSLLAGGPWYEQYF
>-|TRBD1|TRBJ1-1|TRBV4-1
TGCGCCAGCAGCCGACAGGGCGAGAACACTGAAGCTTTCTTT
CASSRQGENTEAFF
>-|TRBD1|TRBJ1-2|TRBV27
TGTGCCAGCAGTCCGGGACAGTCCTTCTATGGCTACACCTTC
CASSPGQSFYGYTF
>-|-|TRBJ2-2|TRBV30
TGTGCCTGGACGGGCACCGGGGAGCTGTTTTTT
CAWTGTGELFF
>-|TRBD2|TRBJ2-1|TRBV9
TGTGCCAGCAGCGTAGGGTCTAGCGGGGGATTGTACAATGAGCAGTTCTTC
CASSVGSSGGLYNEQFF
>-|-|TRBJ2-2|TRBV19
TGTGCCAGTAGCCCGTCGTACACCGGGGAGCTGTTTTTT
CASSPSYTGELFF
>-|-|TRBJ2-7|TRBV7-9
TGTGCCAGCAGCTTAGCGGGGGGGCTCGAGCAGTACTTC
CASSLAGGLEQYF
>once|-|TRBJ2-2|TRBV7-6
TGTGCCAGCAGCTTAGGTTCAGGGAACACCGGGGAGCTGTTTTTT
CASSLGSGNTGELFF
>-|TRBD1|TRBJ1-1|TRBV5-1
TGCGCCAGCAGCTGGACAGGGGGCAACACTGAAGCTTTCTTT
CASSWTGGNTEAFF
>-|-|TRBJ1-3|TRBV11-2
TGTGCCAGCAGCTTGGGGGCGGGAAACACCATATATTTT
CASSLGAGNTIYF
>-|-|TRBJ2-6|TRBV7-3
TGTGCCAGCAGCTTAACAGGGTCTGGGGCCAACGTCCTGACTTTC
CASSLTGSGANVLTF
>-|-|TRBJ2-7|TRBV27
TGTGCCAGCAGTTTATCCGGCGAGCAGTACTTC
CASSLSGEQYF
>-|TRBD1|TRBJ2-7|TRBV10-2
TGCGCCAGCAGTGGGACAGGGGTTTACGAGCAGTACTTC
CASSGTGVYEQYF
>-|TRBD1|TRBJ2-7|TRBV7-6
TGTGCCAGCAGCTTAACAGGGGGCTACGAGCAGTACTTC
CASSLTGGYEQYF
>once|-|TRBJ1-5|TRBV28
TGTGCCAGCAGTTTCGCGGGTGGCAATCAGCCCCAGCATTTT
CASSFAGGNQPQHF
>-|-|TRBJ2-1|TRBV30
TGTGCCTGGAAAATGGAGGGCCTCTCCTACAATGAGCAGTTCTTC
CAWKMEGLSYNEQFF
>once|-|TRBJ1-6|TRBV4-2
TGTGCCAGCAGCCAAGAGGGGGGCTCCTATAATTCACCCCTCCACTTT
CASSQEGGSYNSPLHF
>-|-|TRBJ2-7|TRBV5-1
TGCGCCAGCAGCTTGATTGGGGGCGAGCAGTACTTC
CASSLIGGEQYF
>-|TRBD1|TRBJ1-1|TRBV27
TGTGCCAGCAGTTTACAGGGGGCGAACACTGAAGCTTTCTTT
CASSLQGANTEAFF
>-|-|TRBJ2-2|TRBV5-6
TGTGCCAGCAGCTCAGGCGGGGAGCTGTTTTTT
CASSSGGELFF
>-|-|TRBJ2-7|TRBV2
TGTGCCAGCAGTGAAGGGGACTTCTACGAGCAGTACTTC
CASSEGDFYEQYF
>-|-|TRBJ2-4|TRBV6-5
TGTGCCAGCAGTTACGGTACAGGTCTAGCCAAAAACATTCAGTACTTC
CASSYGTGLAKNIQYF
>-|-|TRBJ1-1|TRBV6-5
TGTGCCAGCAGTTACTCGGACATGAACACTGAAGCTTTCTTT
CASSYSDMNTEAFF
>once|-|TRBJ2-5|TRBV4-1
TGCGCCAGCAGCCAAGAGCAAGAGACCCAGTACTTC
CASSQEQETQYF
>-|-|TRBJ2-7|TRBV19
TGTGCCAGTAGCCCGGGACACTACGAGCAGTACTTC
CASSPGHYEQYF